One and the same sample provided the 20 T cell receptor beta chains below, sequenced in a study of blood T cell repertoires in COVID-19. TCRdb's copy holds only in-frame clones and misses some; the assay was immunoSEQ multiplex PCR. This sample has fewer than 450,000 clones, with 80% to 95% found just once. The sample was PBMCs or T cells enriched from blood (not recorded which). The receptor set was obtained from a young man who had recovered from COVID-19.

This chain joins TRBV19 and TRBJ2-1; TRBD2 matches 12 bases. CDR1 is LNHDA and CDR2 is SQIVND in the germline V gene (reference sequence). V lost 5 bases and J lost 0; bases outside the gene matches: 5. There are 17 residues in the CDR3. This chain's CDR3 is CASSATSGRSSYNEQFF. CDR3 DNA sequence: TGTGCCAGTAGTGCAACTAGCGGGAGGAGCTCCTACAATGAGCAGTTCTTC.

The V and J genes are TRBV20-1 and TRBJ2-7, with 11 bases matching TRBD2. Germline CDR1 reads DFQATT; CDR2 reads SNEGSKA (reference sequence). CDR3 length: 13 amino acids. With V trimmed by 3 bases and J by 6 bases, 4 bases remained unmatched. The CDR3 DNA reads TGCAGTGCTAGTCCGCTAGCGGGGGGCGAGCAGTACTTC. This translates into CSASPLAGGEQYF.

The gene calls are TRBV7-9 and TRBJ2-2; 14 positions agree with TRBD2. Germline V gene lookup returns CDR1 SEHNR and CDR2 FQNEAQ (reference sequence). This CDR3 comprises 18 residues. V dropped 5 bases and J dropped 7; count of bases not matched to a gene: 12. The CDR3 nucleotides read TGTGCCAGCAGCCCACGGACTAGCGGGGGGTTAGCCGGCGGGGAGCTGTTTTTT. The encoded protein is CASSPRTSGGLAGGELFF.

The rearrangement links TRBV7-9 to TRBJ2-5; TRBD1 might be the D (6 bases). Deletions cut 3 bases from V and 1 base from J, with 12 bases between. CDR1 is SEHNR and CDR2 is FQNEAQ in the germline V gene (reference sequence). The length of the CDR3 is 15 residues. Here the CDR3 reads CASSFAKDSQETQYF. The CDR3 nucleotides read TGTGCCAGCAGCTTTGCTAAGGACAGCCAAGAGACCCAGTACTTC.

The rearrangement uses TRBV7-8 and TRBJ2-7; 10 bases fit TRBD1. The CDR3 runs 13 residues. Germline loops: CDR1 SGHVS, CDR2 FQNEAQ. V dropped 5 bases and J dropped 6; count of bases not matched to a gene: 4. The CDR3 bases are TGTGCCAGCAGCAGGGGACAGGGGAGCGAGCAGTACTTC. This encodes CASSRGQGSEQYF. The complete variable domain, with remaining parts taken from reference TRBV7-8 and TRBJ2-7, reads GAGVSQSPRYKVAKRGQDVALRCDPISGHVSLFWYQQALGQGPEFLTYFQNEAQLDKSGLPSDRFFAERPEGSVSTLKIQRTQQEDSAVYLCASSRGQGSEQYFGPGTRLTVT.

This chain joins TRBV7-8 and TRBJ2-7, with 7 nucleotides matching TRBD1. This CDR3 has 13 residues. V trimming: 4 bases; J trimming: 3 bases; junction bases outside the gene matches: 3. Germline V gives CDR1 SGHVS, CDR2 FQNEAQ. CDR3 protein: CASSWTGFYEQYF. The CDR3 DNA reads as TGTGCCAGCAGCTGGACAGGTTTCTACGAGCAGTACTTC.

V gene TRBV6-2 or TRBV6-3 combines with J gene TRBJ1-3; D is uncertain. The germline V gene has CDR1 MNHEY and CDR2 SVGEGT. Between the trimmed V and J ends, which lost 4 bases and 7 bases, there was a span of 11 bases. The CDR3 has 13 residues. Written as DNA, the CDR3 is TGTGCCAGCAGTTTTACCCGGCGGAACACCATATATTTT. It yields the protein CASSFTRRNTIYF.

The chain is built from TRBV9 and TRBJ2-1, with D possibly being TRBD2 (7 bases). Germline values: CDR1 SGDLS, CDR2 YYNGEE. The CDR3 length is 15 residues. Trimming cost V 1 base and J 3 bases, with 11 bases left between them. In DNA, the CDR3 is TGTGCCAGCAGCGTATTGGGGGGGCTCTACAATGAGCAGTTCTTC. Encoded protein: CASSVLGGLYNEQFF.

CDR3 residues: CASSQPGILFTEAFF. DNA for the CDR3: TGTGCCAGCAGCCAACCAGGGATTTTGTTCACTGAAGCTTTCTTT. The chain combines TRBV14 with TRBJ1-1, with D possibly TRBD1 on 5 matching bases. V dropped 2 bases and J dropped 4 bases, with 14 bases sitting between them. This CDR3 has 15 amino acids. The germline gives CDR1 SGHDN, CDR2 FVKESK.

The chain links TRBV28 to TRBJ2-7; TRBD2 aligns across 8 bases. The germline gives CDR1 MDHEN, CDR2 SYDVKM. V trimming: 8 bases; J trimming: 2 bases; junction bases outside the gene matches: 11. The CDR3 loop spans 15 amino acids. This chain's CDR3 is CASSTGGAETYEQYF. The CDR3 DNA reads TGTGCCAGCTCGACGGGGGGGGCCGAAACCTACGAGCAGTACTTC.

This CDR3 is CASSDRKNTEAFF. CDR3 bases: TGCGCCAGCAGTGACAGGAAGAACACTGAAGCTTTCTTT. The chain links TRBV10-1 to TRBJ1-1; D gene unclear. The V gene's germline CDR1 is WNHNN and CDR2 SYGVQD (reference sequence). With 3 bases removed from V and 1 base from J, the gap between germline ends came to 6 bases. The CDR3 totals 13 residues.

The chain carries TRBV24-1 and TRBJ2-1, with 8 bases matching TRBD2. This CDR3 has 16 residues. The germline CDR1 and CDR2 sequences are KGHDR and SFDVKD. The V gene end was trimmed by 1 base and the J gene end by 4 bases; junction bases not matched to a gene: 5. The CDR3 is CATSDFGAGAYNEQFF. CDR3 nucleotides: TGTGCCACCAGTGATTTTGGAGCGGGAGCTTACAATGAGCAGTTCTTC.

This clone was detected once. The V call is TRBV5-5, the J call TRBJ1-3; D is ambiguous. The CDR3 runs to 16 residues. CDR1 is SGHKS and CDR2 is YYEKEE in the germline V gene (reference sequence). V was shortened by 5 bases and J by 0 bases, with 15 bases between the two germline ends. The CDR3: CASSLPQSSSGNTIYF. CDR3 nucleotides: TGTGCCAGCAGTTTGCCTCAATCCAGCTCTGGAAACACCATATATTTT.

The chain uses TRBV9 and TRBJ1-6; D unresolved. CDR1 is SGDLS and CDR2 is YYNGEE in the germline V gene. The germline V and J ends were trimmed by 0 bases and 10 bases, with 17 bases remaining between them. This CDR3 comprises 16 residues. CDR3 sequence (DNA): TGTGCCAGCAGCGTAGCTGGGCTGTTATTTAGATCACCCCTCCACTTT. Residues: CASSVAGLLFRSPLHF.

The CDR3 here is CASRQGSYFNYGYTF. CDR3 coding DNA: TGTGCCAGCCGACAGGGAAGTTATTTTAACTATGGCTACACCTTC. This sequence joins TRBV19 and TRBJ1-2, with 7 bases lining up with TRBD1. Germline assignment: CDR1 LNHDA and CDR2 SQIVND (reference sequence). V was pared by 9 bases and J by 1 base, with 11 bases of the junction left unmatched. CDR3 length: 15 amino acids.

The V gene is TRBV28, the J gene TRBJ2-3; a possible D gene is TRBD2 (5 bases). The CDR3 has 15 amino acids. Trimming left V 4 bases short and J 0 bases short, with 11 bases between. The germline gives CDR1 MDHEN, CDR2 SYDVKM. CDR3 sequence: CASSSRGASTDTQYF. The CDR3 coding sequence is TGTGCCAGCAGTTCCCGGGGTGCTAGCACAGATACGCAGTATTTT.

This clone was recorded many times. This chain's CDR3 is CASSLRGQGGILNEQYF. The CDR3, as DNA: TGTGCCAGCAGTTTAAGGGGACAAGGTGGTATCCTCAACGAGCAGTACTTC. The rearrangement links TRBV27 to TRBJ2-7, with a possible D match to TRBD1 (6 bases). Germline CDR1 is MNHEY and CDR2 is SMNVEV (reference sequence). This CDR3 contains 17 residues. The germline V and J ends were trimmed by 2 bases and 5 bases, with 22 bases remaining between them.

This clone was seen a single time. The rearrangement uses TRBV27 and TRBJ1-5; D is possibly TRBD1 (5 bases). Germline V gene lookup returns CDR1 MNHEY and CDR2 SMNVEV (reference sequence). Trimming removed 5 bases at V and 4 bases at J, with 21 bases between. The CDR3 consists of 17 residues. The CDR3 DNA sequence: TGTGCCAGCAGTCCCTCCCCTCCCCGACAGATGAATCAGCCCCAGCATTTT. Residues: CASSPSPPRQMNQPQHF.

The V call is TRBV7-9, the J call TRBJ2-6; TRBD1 matches at 10 bases. The CDR3 length is 16 residues. Germline CDR1 and CDR2: SEHNR and FQNEAQ (reference sequence). V lost 4 bases to trimming and J lost 4 bases; unmatched junction nucleotides: 4. This CDR3 is CASSYGTGAGANVLTF. As DNA, the CDR3 is TGTGCCAGCAGCTACGGGACAGGGGCCGGGGCCAACGTCCTGACTTTC.

This clone was detected once. The rearrangement uses TRBV3-1 (or the pseudogene TRBV3-2) and TRBJ1-1; 8 bases align to TRBD1. The CDR3 contains 14 residues. In germline, CDR1 is LGHDT, CDR2 YNNKEL (reference sequence). The ends lost 5 bases at V and 6 bases at J; junction bases unmatched: 8. In nucleotides, the CDR3 is TGTGCCAGCAGCGCCGGGACAGGTGGCGCTGAAGCTTTCTTT. Translating it yields CASSAGTGGAEAFF.